This T cell receptor (beta chain) was identified in a study of blood T cell repertoires in COVID-19. The wider study: From the United States, Italy and Spain came samples of acute and convalescent COVID-19.

In the authors' workflow: Using reference gene primer amplification, nucleated cell counts were estimated. TCRdb keeps only in-frame clones here, not all; method: immunoSEQ multiplex PCR. D and trimming were read from the DNA, whereas the V and J calls and clone size are those reported in that table. The data show around 250,000 clones, around nine tenths seen once. With V trimmed by 3 bases and J by 4 bases, 3 bases remained unmatched. CDR1 KGHSH and CDR2 LQKENI come from the germline V gene. This CDR3 region has 14 residues. Source material: peripheral blood. The sequence derives from a man aged 35 to 55 with active or convalescent COVID-19. This chain links TRBV18 with TRBJ2-3, with 8 bases lining up with TRBD2. CDR3 DNA: TGTGCCAGCTCACCTCCGGGAGGGCCAGATACGCAGTATTTT. Encoded protein: CASSPPGGPDTQYF.